Listed here are 28 T cell receptor beta chains from one sample, sequenced in a study of regulatory T cells in long-lasting Graves disease. Time point reported: newly diagnosed GD, antithyroid drugs for less than 3 months. PBMC-derived RNA was used for the TCR library. Building the TCR beta libraries relied on iRepertoire HTBI primers, and CDR3 regions underwent Arm-PCR. One entry per CDR3 protein results from TCRdb running MiXCR on the multiplex PCR reads. The sample has approximately 400,000 distinct CDR3 sequences; around 15% are singletons. Sample: peripheral blood mononuclear cells (PBMCs), taken at new diagnosis, from a patient treated with antithyroid drugs. The receptors originated from a female donor with Graves disease.

V and J are TRBV12-3 or TRBV12-4 and TRBJ2-6, with D possibly being TRBD2 (6 bases). The V end lost 6 bases, the J end lost 3 bases, and 21 bases lay between the germline ends. The CDR3 sequence is 18 residues long. The CDR3 loop is CASSSADYDSHGANVLTF. CDR3 nucleotides: TGTGCCAGCAGCTCCGCGGACTATGATTCACATGGGGCCAACGTCCTGACTTTC.

In its sample, this clonotype was seen many times. The chain combines TRBV29-1 with TRBJ2-3; unclear D gene. V lost 6 bases, J lost 5 bases, and 15 bases lay in between. This CDR3 contains 13 residues. Germline V gene lookup returns CDR1 SQVTM and CDR2 ANQGSEA. The CDR3 region has the DNA TGCAGCGTGGCCGGGTCTCGGGTAGATACGCAGTATTTT. Translated: CSVAGSRVDTQYF.

This clonotype was picked up many times. The CDR3 here is CASSFVWRSNTDTQYF. DNA of the CDR3: TGTGCCAGCAGTTTCGTGTGGAGATCTAACACAGATACGCAGTATTTT. The V and J genes are TRBV28 and TRBJ2-3; D remains unclear. Germline values: CDR1 MDHEN, CDR2 SYDVKM. The CDR3 length is 16 residues. V lost 3 bases, J lost 2 bases, and 15 bases lay in between.

This chain joins TRBV27 and TRBJ2-7; unclear D gene. The CDR3 totals 13 residues. V lost 2 bases to trimming and J lost 3 bases, with 8 bases between them. Germline V gene data show CDR1 as MNHEY and CDR2 as SMNVEV (reference sequence). In DNA, the CDR3 is TGTGCCAGCAGTTTAAACAAGTACTACGAGCAGTACTTC. Its translation is CASSLNKYYEQYF.

In its sample, this clonotype was seen many times. The V gene is TRBV5-1, the J gene TRBJ1-4, with D hard to call. CDR1 and CDR2 from the germline V gene are SGHRS and YFSETQ. CDR3 length: 14 amino acids. Trimming shortened V by 4 bases and J by 3 bases, and 10 bases separated the two germline ends. CDR3 sequence: CASSPGSANEKLFF. The CDR3 coding sequence is TGCGCCAGCAGCCCGGGGAGCGCTAATGAAAAACTGTTTTTT.

This clonotype was picked up many times. The chain couples TRBV12-3 or TRBV12-4 to TRBJ1-2, with a weak D call TRBD1 (5 bases). V lost 6 bases to trimming and J lost 3 bases, with 17 bases between them. This CDR3 has 15 amino acids. CDR3 amino acids: CASSRIGGVDYGYTF. CDR3 in DNA: TGTGCCAGCAGCCGGATCGGGGGGGTCGACTATGGCTACACCTTC.

The chain joins TRBV29-1 to TRBJ2-1; D not resolved. The CDR3 consists of 11 residues. V lost 8 bases and J 5 bases, leaving 10 bases between the germline ends. Germline CDR1 reads SQVTM; CDR2 reads ANQGSEA. The CDR3 loop is CSPYIDNEQFF. CDR3 in DNA: TGCAGCCCTTACATAGACAATGAGCAGTTCTTC.

The genes are TRBV6-1 and TRBJ2-2; D assignment may be TRBD1 or TRBD2 (5 bases each). V lost 6 bases to trimming and J lost 1 base, with 15 bases between them. CDR3 length equals 16 residues. The germline CDR1 and CDR2 sequences are MNHNS and SASEGT. CDR3 nucleotide sequence: TGTGCCAGCAGCCGGGGCGTCAGGGTGAACACCGGGGAGCTGTTTTTT. This sequence encodes CASSRGVRVNTGELFF.

Ten or more counts support this clonotype. J is TRBJ1-5 and V is TRBV12-3 or TRBV12-4; D remains unclear. The CDR3 loop spans 13 amino acids. V dropped 3 bases and J dropped 5 bases, with 8 bases sitting between them. Here the CDR3 DNA reads TGTGCCAGCAGTTTCAAACGGGATCAGCCCCAGCATTTT. Its protein is CASSFKRDQPQHF.

Points on this clonotype: A read error likely explains this, since a far larger clone differs by one base. The chain has TRBV7-9 and TRBJ2-1; no clear D. Germline V gene sequence: CDR1 SEHNR, CDR2 FQNEAQ (reference sequence). The CDR3 runs to 15 residues. V dropped 1 base and J dropped 10 bases, with 17 bases sitting between them. The CDR3 loop reads CASSLEGRSPYEQFF. The CDR3 nucleotides read TGTGCCAGCAGCTTAGAAGGGCGGAGCCCCTACGAGCAGTTCTTC.

This clonotype was seen ten or more times. V and J are TRBV5-4 and TRBJ1-4, with D possibly matching TRBD1 (5 bases). From germline, CDR1 is SGHNT and CDR2 YYREEE (reference sequence). This CDR3 comprises 14 residues. Trimming took off 4 bases at V and 8 bases at J, with 15 bases between the two ends. CDR3: CASSDSAAGEKLFF. CDR3 coding DNA: TGTGCCAGCAGCGACAGCGCGGCAGGCGAAAAACTGTTTTTT.

The V call is TRBV12-3 or TRBV12-4, the J call TRBJ2-1; weak D call: TRBD2 (6 bases). There are 15 residues in the CDR3. Trimming pared 4 bases from V and 15 bases from J, leaving 25 bases between. CDR3 coding DNA: TGTGCCAGCAGTTCAGCACCCCCGGGACTCTCTATCGGGTTCTTC. It is translated as CASSSAPPGLSIGFF.

Ten or more counts support this clonotype. The CDR3 region has the DNA TGTGCCAGCAGCGCAAGTATCAATTCCGGGACAGAGGCATACAACTATGGCTACACCTTC. Its translation is CASSASINSGTEAYNYGYTF. The chain links TRBV9 to TRBJ1-2; 7 nucleotides match TRBD1. The V gene's germline CDR1 is SGDLS and CDR2 YYNGEE. This CDR3 region has 20 residues. Trimming removed 3 bases from V and 2 bases from J; junction bases left unmatched: 22. The whole variable domain, remainder taken from reference TRBV9 and TRBJ1-2, is DSGVTQTPKHLITATGQRVTLRCSPRSGDLSVYWYQQSLDQGLQFLIQYYNGEERAKGNILERFSAQQFPDLHSELNLSSLELGDSALYFCASSASINSGTEAYNYGYTFGSGTRLTVV.

This clonotype was counted ten times or more. The V call is TRBV28, the J call TRBJ2-7; D ambiguous. The CDR3 contains 12 residues. Germline-derived CDR1 and CDR2 are MDHEN and SYDVKM. The ends were cut back, 7 bases at V and 0 bases at J, with 7 bases in the middle. CDR3 region: CASTASSYEQYF. The CDR3 coding sequence is TGTGCCAGCACGGCAAGCTCCTACGAGCAGTACTTC.

The chain carries TRBV27 and TRBJ1-2, with D perhaps TRBD1 (5 bases). Germline V lookup: CDR1 MNHEY, CDR2 SMNVEV (reference sequence). V was shortened by 4 bases and J by 1 base, with 19 bases between the two germline ends. CDR3 size: 17 residues. In nucleotides, the CDR3 is TGTGCCAGCAGTTCCACCCCAGGGACGTCTGGTAACTATGGCTACACCTTC. Its translation is CASSSTPGTSGNYGYTF.

The table lists this clonotype with many counts. The V gene is TRBV18, the J gene TRBJ2-7; 7 nucleotides match TRBD1. The ends lost 8 bases at V and 2 bases at J; junction bases unmatched: 9. In germline, CDR1 is KGHSH, CDR2 LQKENI. CDR3 size: 14 residues. The CDR3 DNA follows: TGTGCCAGCAGTCCTACTGGGACAGCCTACGAGCAGTACTTC. This encodes CASSPTGTAYEQYF.

The chain combines TRBV20-1 with TRBJ2-7, with 7 bases identical to TRBD2. The trim removed 8 bases at V and 1 base at J, leaving 8 bases unmatched. There are 13 residues in the CDR3. The germline V gene has CDR1 DFQATT and CDR2 SNEGSKA (reference sequence). The CDR3 DNA is TGCAGTCCTATCCCTAGCGGTTCCTACGAGCAGTACTTC. Protein: CSPIPSGSYEQYF.

In its sample, this clonotype was seen many times. The chain has TRBV29-1 and TRBJ2-5; TRBD2 is a possible D gene (5 bases). Trimming removed 4 bases from V and 5 bases from J, with 11 bases in between. This CDR3 has 12 residues. CDR1 is SQVTM, CDR2 ANQGSEA, per germline. CDR3 amino acids: CSVVLVSETQYF. The CDR3 region has the DNA TGCAGCGTTGTACTAGTCTCCGAGACCCAGTACTTC.

There are many counts of this clonotype. The chain couples TRBV4-1 to TRBJ1-2; 8 bases agree with TRBD1. V lost 4 bases, J lost 5 bases, and 12 bases stayed unmatched. Germline V gene sequence: CDR1 MGHRA, CDR2 YSYEKL. This CDR3 has 16 residues. The CDR3 nucleotides are TGCGCCAGCAGCCCACAGCCGGGACAGGTTGGATATGGCTACACCTTC. Its translation: CASSPQPGQVGYGYTF.

This clonotype was counted a few times. The CDR3 here is CASSHKPPEQLSQPQHF. The CDR3 DNA is TGTGCCAGCAGCCATAAGCCTCCGGAACAGCTGAGTCAGCCCCAGCATTTT. The rearrangement links TRBV6-4 to TRBJ1-5; D gene unclear. The V gene lost 6 bases and the J gene lost 6 bases, with 24 bases spanning the gap. The CDR3 loop spans 17 amino acids. In germline, CDR1 is MRHNA, CDR2 SNTAGT.

This clonotype was found many times. The rearrangement uses TRBV7-2 and TRBJ2-7, with D perhaps matching TRBD2 (7 bases). Looked up from germline, CDR1 is SGHTA and CDR2 is FQGNSA. With 4 bases removed from V and 9 bases from J, the gap between germline ends came to 19 bases. The CDR3 runs to 14 residues. The CDR3 reads CASSSRRGGGGQYF. The CDR3, as DNA: TGTGCCAGCAGCTCTCGGCGCGGGGGCGGGGGGCAGTACTTC. The full variable domain, its missing parts supplied by reference TRBV7-2 and TRBJ2-7, is GAGVSQSPSNKVTEKGKDVELRCDPISGHTALYWYRQSLGQGLEFLIYFQGNSAPDKSGLPSDRFSAERTGGSVSTLTIQRTQQEDSAVYLCASSSRRGGGGQYFGPGTRLTVT.

In this sample, this clonotype turned up many times. At one boundary the junction diverges from the germline segment, which might be a read error. The rearrangement joins TRBV6-1 to TRBJ2-5; 10 positions match TRBD2. CDR3 length equals 14 residues. CDR1 is MNHNS and CDR2 is SASEGT in the germline V gene. The CDR3 nucleotides are TGTGCCAGCAGACCGGGACTAGCGATAGAGACCCAATACTTC. Amino acids: CASRPGLAIETQYF.

This clonotype has ten or more counts. This chain connects TRBV12-3 or TRBV12-4 to TRBJ2-5, with unresolved D. This CDR3 has 12 residues. V was pared by 3 bases and J by 7 bases, with 9 bases between. CDR3 DNA: TGTGCCAGCAGTTTTGCCGGTCGGACCCAGTACTTC. This gives the protein CASSFAGRTQYF.

In regard to this clonotype: A much larger clonotype is one base distant, so this may be a read error. The chain is built from TRBV11-2 and TRBJ1-1; a weak D match, TRBD1 (5 bases). The CDR3 is 14 amino acids. Germline CDR1 and CDR2: SGHAT and FQNNGV. Trimming cost V 1 base and J 4 bases, with 10 bases left between them. The CDR3 nucleotides read TGTGCCAGCAGCTTAGCAGGGTTGAGCACTGAAGCTTTCTTT. Protein product: CASSLAGLSTEAFF.

A note on this clonotype: This clone may be a read error of a much larger clone one base away. The J gene is TRBJ2-7, the V gene TRBV20-1, with 7 bases fitting TRBD1. Germline CDR1 DFQATT, CDR2 SNEGSKA (reference sequence). The CDR3 has 15 amino acids. CDR3 nucleotide sequence: TGCAGTGCTAGAGAGGGGGCCCGACAGGGATGGGAGCAGCACTTC. Protein sequence: CSAREGARQGWEQHF.

Judged by abundance, this clonotype is medium-sized. The germline gene is not matched at one end of the junction; a read error may be the cause. The J gene is TRBJ1-1, the V gene TRBV5-1, with a possible D match to TRBD1 (6 bases). CDR3 length: 14 amino acids. The germline CDR1 and CDR2 sequences are SGHRS and YFSETQ. This CDR3 is CASSLGGGNTEAFF. CDR3 nucleotide sequence: TGTGCCAGCAGCTTAGGGGGAGGGAACACTGAAGCTTTCTTT. The variable domain in full, with the rest retrieved from reference TRBV5-1 and TRBJ1-1, is KAGVTQTPRYLIKTRGQQVTLSCSPISGHRSVSWYQQTPGQGLQFLFEYFSETQRNKGNFPGRFSGRQFSNSRSEMNVSTLELGDSALYLCASSLGGGNTEAFFGQGTRLTVV.

This clonotype appeared many times. V is TRBV3-1 and J is TRBJ2-7; 7 nucleotides agree with TRBD2. Trimming at V came to 4 bases and at J to 6 bases, leaving 6 bases not matched to a gene. The CDR3 runs 13 residues. Germline CDR1 reads LGHDT; CDR2 reads YNNKEL (reference sequence). As DNA, the CDR3 is TGTGCCAGCAGCCCCGGACTAGTGAGCGAGCAGTACTTC. It translates to CASSPGLVSEQYF.

This clonotype was counted ten times or more. V and J are TRBV6-5 and TRBJ1-1; no firm D call. Germline V gives CDR1 MNHEY, CDR2 SVGAGI. V was shortened by 0 bases and J by 3 bases, with 11 bases between the two germline ends. The CDR3 is made up of 15 amino acids. The chain's CDR3 is CASSYSGNTYTEAFF. The CDR3 nucleotides are TGTGCCAGCAGTTACTCTGGCAACACATACACTGAAGCTTTCTTT.